This T cell receptor beta chain emerged from a study of T cell changes during pregnancy in multiple sclerosis. Germline CDR1 and CDR2: MGHRA and YSYEKL. The CDR3 length is 17 residues. V lost 1 base and J lost 1, with 16 bases in between. Here immunoSEQ multiplex PCR was the method, and the copy in TCRdb shows in-frame clones only, minus some. The sample has some 60,000 clones, more than 85% seen once. The input for sequencing was peripheral blood, taken before pregnancy. This TCR came from a female donor with multiple sclerosis, enrolled in a pregnancy study. V gene TRBV4-1 combines with J gene TRBJ1-2; D gene uncertain. DNA of the CDR3: TGCGCCAGCAGCCAAGTTGTTCCCAGGCGCCTTAACTATGGCTACACCTTC. Amino acids: CASSQVVPRRLNYGYTF.